This is a list of T cell receptor beta chains from one sample in a study of blood T cell repertoires in COVID-19. Sequencing used immunoSEQ multiplex PCR; TCRdb keeps in-frame clones, though not all of them. The data show some 45,000 clones, roughly 90% seen once. The specimen sequenced was peripheral blood. The receptors here all came from a human donor in a cohort sampled during active COVID-19. CDR3s include the opening cysteine and the closing phenylalanine or tryptophan. D genes are given only for firm matches. Only some rows state a clone size, as once, few, many or a class for expanded clones.

clone_size,d_call,v_call,j_call,cdr3_nt,cdr3_aa
few,NA,TRBV20-1,TRBJ1-5,TGCAGTGCTAGTTCCGGAGTTAATCAGCCCCAGCATTTT,CSASSGVNQPQHF
once,NA,TRBV19,TRBJ1-2,TGTGCCAGTAGTACCAGGGGAAACTATGGCTACACCTTC,CASSTRGNYGYTF
NA,TRBD2,TRBV5-1,TRBJ2-2,TGCGCCAGCAGCTTGGGTCCTCCGCGACTAGCGGGGGGTAAGAACACCGGGGAGCTGTTTTTT,CASSLGPPRLAGGKNTGELFF
NA,NA,TRBV6-1,TRBJ2-7,TGTGCCAGCAGTGAGGCAGGCCAATTCAGCTCCTACGAGCAGTACTTC,CASSEAGQFSSYEQYF
NA,NA,TRBV7-3,TRBJ2-5,TGTGCCAGCGCTTCGGGTGGGGGCGATGAGACCCAGTACTTC,CASASGGGDETQYF
NA,TRBD2,TRBV19,TRBJ2-5,TGTGCCAGTAGTATTACGGGCGGAGCGGGGGGGCGAGAGACCCAGTACTTC,CASSITGGAGGRETQYF
NA,TRBD2,TRBV2,TRBJ2-3,TGTGCCAGCAGCGGGGGACTAGGAGGAGATACGCAGTATTTT,CASSGGLGGDTQYF
NA,TRBD1,TRBV27,TRBJ2-2,TGTGCCAGCAGCGGACAGGAGCTCACCGGGGAGCTGTTTTTT,CASSGQELTGELFF
once,TRBD2,TRBV7-3,TRBJ2-5,TGTGCCAGCAGCCAGATCTCCGGGACTAGCGGGGGGGCCAGAGAGACCCAGTACTTC,CASSQISGTSGGARETQYF
NA,NA,TRBV11-1,TRBJ2-1,TGTGCCAGCAGCCCCGGGGAGGGGGGGTCCTACAATGAGCAGTTCTTC,CASSPGEGGSYNEQFF
NA,NA,TRBV5-1,TRBJ1-1,TGCGCCAGCAGCTCCAGGGCCCTGAACACTGAAGCTTTCTTT,CASSSRALNTEAFF
NA,TRBD1,TRBV7-9,TRBJ1-4,TGTGCCACCGCCCAGGGACAGATTAATGAAAAACTGTTTTTT,CATAQGQINEKLFF
once,NA,TRBV14,TRBJ2-5,TGTGCCAGCAGCCAACCCCACAGCCAAGAGACCCAGTACTTC,CASSQPHSQETQYF
NA,NA,TRBV27,TRBJ1-1,TGTGCCAGCAGTCAGGGGCGAATGAACACTGAAGCTTTCTTT,CASSQGRMNTEAFF